The 21 T cell receptor beta chains below were found in one sample sequenced in a study of T-cell reconstitution after alpha-beta-depleted transplantation in children. It was with unique molecular identifiers that the TCRbeta library was prepared. TCRdb reprocessed the PCR reads via MiXCR and lists one record per CDR3 protein. The sample lists about 610,000 distinct CDR3 sequences; under 12% were seen once. The sequencing used PBMCs from the stem cell graft donor, collected from the stem cell graft. These receptors all stem from a human donor who donated a stem cell graft to a child with acute myeloid leukemia.

CDR3 DNA sequence: TGTGCCAGCAGCCAGGGGTTTAGCACCGGGGAGCTGTTTTTT. Translated: CASSQGFSTGELFF. The V gene is TRBV11-3, the J gene TRBJ2-2, with D maybe TRBD1 (6 bases). CDR3 length equals 14 residues. The V and J ends lost 5 bases and 4 bases respectively, with 11 bases between them. Looked up from germline, CDR1 is SGHNT and CDR2 is YENEEA.

The sample holds a few counts of this clonotype. CDR3 region: CSAGQFSSYNEQFF. As DNA, the CDR3 is TGCAGCGCCGGACAGTTTAGCTCCTACAATGAGCAGTTCTTC. This chain connects TRBV29-1 to TRBJ2-1; D is possibly TRBD1 (6 bases). Germline V gene data show CDR1 as SQVTM and CDR2 as ANQGSEA. The CDR3 is 14 residues long. V lost 7 bases to trimming and J lost 0 bases, with 13 bases between them.

This sequence joins TRBV5-5 and TRBJ1-6, with D possibly TRBD1 on 6 matching bases. The V and J ends lost 0 bases and 10 bases respectively, with 20 bases between them. Germline V gene data show CDR1 as SGHKS and CDR2 as YYEKEE (reference sequence). The CDR3 is 17 residues long. DNA of the CDR3: TGTGCCAGCAGCTTGGCCAGGGGAAAAGAGAGAGAATCACCCCTCCACTTT. This translates into CASSLARGKERESPLHF.

Regarding this clonotype: At one end, the junction sequence differs from germline, possibly due to a read error. The chain has TRBV5-1 and TRBJ2-7; 8 nucleotides line up with TRBD2. The CDR3 length is 16 residues. Germline CDR1 SGHRS, CDR2 YFSETQ. In DNA, the CDR3 is TGCGCCAGCAGCTTTAATTCGCGGGAGGTTTCGAGCGAGCGGTACTTC. Residues: CASSFNSREVSSERYF. The full variable domain, rest sourced from reference TRBV5-1 and TRBJ2-7, is KAGVTQTPRYLIKTRGQQVTLSCSPISGHRSVSWYQQTPGQGLQFLFEYFSETQRNKGNFPGRFSGRQFSNSRSEMNVSTLELGDSALYLCASSFNSREVSSERYFGPGTRLTVT.

This clonotype was detected only a few times. The J gene is TRBJ2-7, the V gene TRBV9, with 8 bases lining up with TRBD2. Germline V gives CDR1 SGDLS, CDR2 YYNGEE. Trimming took 1 base from V and 3 from J; bases not matched to a gene: 3. The CDR3 runs to 14 residues. The CDR3 DNA reads as TGTGCCAGCAGCGTAACCGGGACTAGCTACGAGCAGTACTTC. It specifies CASSVTGTSYEQYF.

This clonotype was found a few times. J is TRBJ2-2 and V is TRBV11-2, with 9 bases matching TRBD2. CDR3 length: 20 amino acids. The ends lost 2 bases at V and 0 bases at J; junction bases unmatched: 13. Germline V gene lookup returns CDR1 SGHAT and CDR2 FQNNGV. Here the CDR3 DNA reads TGTGCCAGCAGCTTACGGGGCATAGCGGGAGTCGGATCGAACACCGGGGAGCTGTTTTTT. Translation: CASSLRGIAGVGSNTGELFF.

This clonotype was detected many times. The chain has TRBV10-3 and TRBJ2-6, with 10 bases fitting TRBD2. Trimming took 11 bases from V and 4 from J; bases not matched to a gene: 11. The CDR3 contains 16 residues. Germline assignment: CDR1 ENHRY and CDR2 SYGVKD. CDR3 nucleotide sequence: TGTGCCTCGACTAGACTAGCGGGCACCGGGGCCAACGTCCTGACTTTC. It codes for CASTRLAGTGANVLTF.

This clonotype has ten or more counts. The V gene is TRBV25-1, the J gene TRBJ2-1, with 10 bases that match TRBD2. This CDR3 spans 15 amino acids. Germline values: CDR1 MGHDK, CDR2 SYGVNS. The ends lost 3 bases at V and 5 bases at J; junction bases unmatched: 4. CDR3 amino acids: CASSDSGRLHNEQFF. As DNA, the CDR3 is TGTGCCAGCAGTGATAGCGGGAGGCTCCACAATGAGCAGTTCTTC.

This clonotype was picked up a small number of times. The rearrangement uses TRBV10-3 and TRBJ2-1; 12 bases match TRBD1. Germline lookup yields CDR1 ENHRY and CDR2 SYGVKD. V lost 3 bases to trimming and J lost 5 bases; unmatched junction nucleotides: 5. The CDR3 extends over 16 amino acids. The CDR3 loop is CAISDGTGGLNNEQFF. CDR3 in DNA: TGTGCCATCAGTGATGGGACAGGGGGCCTTAACAATGAGCAGTTCTTC.

This clonotype was observed a few times. The chain has TRBV20-1 and TRBJ2-2; TRBD2 agrees at 9 bases. This CDR3 is 16 amino acids long. Germline CDR1 reads DFQATT; CDR2 reads SNEGSKA (reference sequence). V gave up 7 bases and J gave up 4 bases; unmatched junction bases: 13. CDR3 region: CSVPPIAGAVTGELFF. The CDR3 DNA follows: TGCAGTGTCCCTCCAATAGCGGGAGCGGTCACCGGGGAGCTGTTTTTT.

This clonotype was counted a single time. This chain links TRBV7-3 with TRBJ2-4, with TRBD2 matching 9 bases. V was pared by 0 bases and J by 1 base, with 7 bases of the junction left unmatched. This CDR3 has 18 residues. The V gene's germline CDR1 is SGHTA and CDR2 FQGTGA. Written as DNA, the CDR3 is TGTGCCAGCAGCTTAACGGCGGGAGGGCCAGCGGCCAAAAACATTCAGTACTTC. This codes for CASSLTAGGPAAKNIQYF.

The sample holds many counts of this clonotype. The chain uses TRBV5-1 and TRBJ2-1; 10 bases align to TRBD1. The germline V gene encodes CDR1 SGHRS and CDR2 YFSETQ. The CDR3 is 16 amino acids. The V gene end was trimmed by 1 base and the J gene end by 6 bases; junction bases not matched to a gene: 7. The DNA for the CDR3 is TGCGCCAGCAGCTTGTCTACCGGGACAGGGGCCAATGAGCAGTTCTTC. Its protein is CASSLSTGTGANEQFF.

The gene calls are TRBV30 and TRBJ2-7; 8 bases align to TRBD1. The CDR3 runs to 14 residues. Per the germline V gene, CDR1 is GTSNPN and CDR2 is SVGIG (reference sequence). With V trimmed by 2 bases and J by 3 bases, 6 bases remained unmatched. The CDR3 DNA reads TGTGCCTGGAGTCCCGGTACAGGGGGCTACGAGCAGTACTTC. Translating gives CAWSPGTGGYEQYF.

This clonotype was recorded a few times. The chain employs TRBV7-2 and TRBJ2-5; 13 bases agree with TRBD2. The J segment lost 5 bases and the V segment lost 5 bases, leaving 8 bases of the junction unmatched. Germline V gene lookup returns CDR1 SGHTA and CDR2 FQGNSA. The CDR3 contains 16 residues. Written as DNA, the CDR3 is TGTGCCAGCAGCACCGGACTAGCGGGAGAGAGGGAGACCCAGTACTTC. Its translation: CASSTGLAGERETQYF.

This clonotype was detected a few times. The chain has TRBV6-5 and TRBJ2-1, with 11 bases aligning to TRBD2. Per germline, CDR1 MNHEY and CDR2 SVGAGI. V lost 4 bases and J lost 7; bases outside the gene matches: 6. The CDR3 covers 15 residues. The CDR3: CASSSLAGVQNEQFF. The CDR3 nucleotides read TGTGCCAGCAGTTCACTAGCGGGAGTACAAAATGAGCAGTTCTTC.

The chain employs TRBV15 and TRBJ2-5, with 7 nucleotides matching TRBD1. Germline CDR1 and CDR2: LNHNV and YYDKDF (reference sequence). This CDR3 comprises 14 residues. With V trimmed by 2 bases and J by 2 bases, 2 bases remained unmatched. The CDR3 spells CATSRSRGQETQYF. In DNA, the CDR3 is TGTGCCACCAGCAGATCCAGGGGGCAAGAGACCCAGTACTTC. The full variable domain, in which reference TRBV15 and TRBJ2-5 provide the parts outside the CDR3, is DAMVIQNPRYQVTQFGKPVTLSCSQTLNHNVMYWYQQKSSQAPKLLFHYYDKDFNNEADTPDNFQSRRPNTSFCFLDIRSPGLGDTAMYLCATSRSRGQETQYFGPGTRLLVL.

This chain connects TRBV6-4 to TRBJ2-5; 9 bases line up with TRBD2. The length of the CDR3 is 19 residues. V dropped 0 bases and J dropped 0; count of bases not matched to a gene: 11. Germline lookup yields CDR1 MRHNA and CDR2 SNTAGT. CDR3 loop: CASSDSPSGMVRYQETQYF. CDR3 nucleotide sequence: TGTGCCAGCAGTGACTCACCTAGCGGGATGGTTCGGTACCAAGAGACCCAGTACTTC.

This clonotype was counted between two and nine times. The CDR3 DNA follows: TGTGCCAGCAGTTACACGGGACTTTTAAACACCGGGGAGCTGTTTTTT. It encodes CASSYTGLLNTGELFF. V and J are TRBV6-5 and TRBJ2-2, with a weak D call TRBD2 (6 bases). Germline CDR1 MNHEY, CDR2 SVGAGI. The CDR3 is made up of 16 amino acids. The germline V and J ends were trimmed by 2 bases and 2 bases, with 12 bases remaining between them.

The J gene is TRBJ2-5, the V gene TRBV7-2, with D possibly being TRBD2 (6 bases). Between the trimmed V and J ends, which lost 1 base and 4 bases, there was a span of 16 bases. Germline assignment: CDR1 SGHTA and CDR2 FQGNSA. The length of the CDR3 is 16 residues. The CDR3 DNA follows: TGTGCCAGCAGCTTAGTTTCTGGCGGGGTCGGAGAGACCCAGTACTTC. It is translated as CASSLVSGGVGETQYF.

This clonotype came up a few times. V is TRBV7-9 and J is TRBJ2-7, with TRBD2 identical over 7 bases. The CDR3 covers 13 residues. The V and J ends lost 1 base and 6 bases, in that order; junction bases with no gene match: 3. Per germline, CDR1 SEHNR and CDR2 FQNEAQ (reference sequence). This CDR3 is CASSLVLAPEQYF. CDR3 bases: TGTGCCAGCAGCTTAGTACTAGCGCCCGAGCAGTACTTC.

This clonotype showed up just a few times. The chain links TRBV6-2 or TRBV6-3 to TRBJ2-7, with D possibly called TRBD1 or TRBD2 (5 bases each). The CDR3 has 11 amino acids. The germline CDR1 and CDR2 sequences are MNHEY and SVGEGT. V was cut by 8 bases and J by 2 bases, with 7 bases left in between. The DNA for the CDR3 is TGTGCCAGCCGGGACCCCTACGAGCAGTACTTC. It specifies CASRDPYEQYF.